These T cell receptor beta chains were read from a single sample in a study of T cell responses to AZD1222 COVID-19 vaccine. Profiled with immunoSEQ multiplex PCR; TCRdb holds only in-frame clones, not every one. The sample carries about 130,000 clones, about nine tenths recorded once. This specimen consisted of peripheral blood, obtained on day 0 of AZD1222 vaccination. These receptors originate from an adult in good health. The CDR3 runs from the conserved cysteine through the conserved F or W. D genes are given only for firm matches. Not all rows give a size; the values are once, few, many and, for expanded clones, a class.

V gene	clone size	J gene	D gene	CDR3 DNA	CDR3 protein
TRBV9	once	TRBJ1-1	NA	TGTGCCAGCAGCGCACAGACGATGAACACTGAAGCTTTCTTT	CASSAQTMNTEAFF
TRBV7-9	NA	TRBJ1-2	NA	TGTGCCAGCAGCTTAGGGACCGCCGGCTACACCTTC	CASSLGTAGYTF
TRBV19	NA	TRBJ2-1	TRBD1	TGTGCCAGTAGTAAATCCGCGGGACAGGGGGCGCGTGGGTCGGACAATGAGCAGTTCTTC	CASSKSAGQGARGSDNEQFF
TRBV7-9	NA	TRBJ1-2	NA	TGTGCCAGCAGCTTGCAGGGGTCAGGCAATGGCTACACCTTC	CASSLQGSGNGYTF
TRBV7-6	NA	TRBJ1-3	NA	TGTGCCAGCAGCACAGACCTCTACGGAAACACCATATATTTT	CASSTDLYGNTIYF
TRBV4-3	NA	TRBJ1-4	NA	TGCGCCAGCAGCCAAGGACGGGACCGCGTTAATGAAAAACTGTTTTTT	CASSQGRDRVNEKLFF
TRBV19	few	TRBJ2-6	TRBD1	TGTGCCAGTAGTGAAACCGGGACAGTACCCTCTGGGGCCAACGTCCTGACTTTC	CASSETGTVPSGANVLTF
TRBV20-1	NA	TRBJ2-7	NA	TGCAGTGCCGGCCACGAGCAGTACTTC	CSAGHEQYF
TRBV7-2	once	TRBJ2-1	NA	TGTGCCAGCAACGCTGTAGGCTCCTACAATGAGCAGTTCTTC	CASNAVGSYNEQFF
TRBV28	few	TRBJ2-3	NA	TGTGCCAGCGGGAAAGGCGGCACAGATACGCAGTATTTT	CASGKGGTDTQYF
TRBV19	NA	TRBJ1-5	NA	TGTGCCAGTAGTATAGGGTTGACTAACCGGGCTCAGCCCCAGCATTTT	CASSIGLTNRAQPQHF
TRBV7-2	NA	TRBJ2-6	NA	TGTGCCAGCAGCCCTATCTCTGGGGCCAACGTCCTGACTTTC	CASSPISGANVLTF
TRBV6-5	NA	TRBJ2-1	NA	TGTGCCAGCAGTTATCCTAGGGGGGGCCGCGATGAGCAGTTCTTC	CASSYPRGGRDEQFF
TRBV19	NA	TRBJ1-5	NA	TGTGCCAGTAGTACAGCCGGGGGTTCGGGGCAGCCCCAGCATTTT	CASSTAGGSGQPQHF
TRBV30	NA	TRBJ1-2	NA	TGTGCCTGGAGCCGAAGGGGGGGCGCATCTAACTATGGCTACACCTTC	CAWSRRGGASNYGYTF
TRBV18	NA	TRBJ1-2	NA	TGTGCCAGCTCACCACTCGAGTATGGCCCCGCCGGCGGCTACACCTTC	CASSPLEYGPAGGYTF
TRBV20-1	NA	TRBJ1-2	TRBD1	TGCAGTGCTAGTTCCCCGGACAGGGCTAACTATGGCTACACCTTC	CSASSPDRANYGYTF
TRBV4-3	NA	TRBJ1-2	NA	TGCGCCAGCAGCCAAGATACCACAGGTCGTGGCTACACCTTC	CASSQDTTGRGYTF
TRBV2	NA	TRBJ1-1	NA	TGTGCCAGCAGTGCTCTGGGAACTCATAACACTGAAGCTTTCTTT	CASSALGTHNTEAFF
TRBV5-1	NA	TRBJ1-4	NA	TGCGCCAGCAGCTTCGATGGGACCGATGAAAAACTGTTTTTT	CASSFDGTDEKLFF
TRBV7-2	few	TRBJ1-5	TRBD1	TGTGCCAGCAGCGGGGGGGACAGTTTTCAGCCCCAGCATTTT	CASSGGDSFQPQHF
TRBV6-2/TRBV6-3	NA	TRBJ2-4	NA	TGTGCCAGCAGTTACTGGGAACTTGGGGAGCTAGCCAAAAACATTCAGTACTTC	CASSYWELGELAKNIQYF
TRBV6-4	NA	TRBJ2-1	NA	TGTGCCAGCAGTGAGACGGTGGTAGGGAATGAGCAGTTCTTC	CASSETVVGNEQFF
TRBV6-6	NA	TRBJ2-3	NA	TGTGCCAGCAGTTATGGCTACCCTGATACGCAGTATTTT	CASSYGYPDTQYF
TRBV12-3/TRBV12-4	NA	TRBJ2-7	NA	TGTGCCAGCAGTCTACAGGGAACCCACGAGCAGTACTTC	CASSLQGTHEQYF
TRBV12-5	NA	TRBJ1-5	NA	TGTGCTAGTGGTTTGGGGGACAGCAATCAGCCCCAGCATTTT	CASGLGDSNQPQHF
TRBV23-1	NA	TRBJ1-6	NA	TGCGCCAGCAGTCAATCTTGGCAGAGGAGCTCCTATAATTCACCCCTCCACTTT	CASSQSWQRSSYNSPLHF
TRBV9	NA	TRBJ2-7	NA	TGTGCCAGCAGCGAGGACGGTCTCTCCTACGAGCAGTACTTC	CASSEDGLSYEQYF
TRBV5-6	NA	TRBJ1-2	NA	TGTGCCAGCAGCCCAGGAGGGCGGTCCTATGGCTACACCTTC	CASSPGGRSYGYTF
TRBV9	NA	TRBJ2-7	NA	TGTGCCAGCAGCACCGGAGGCGGAAACTCCTACGAGCAGTACTTC	CASSTGGGNSYEQYF
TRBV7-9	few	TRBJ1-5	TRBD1	TGTGCCAGCAGCTTAGGGGCAGGGGGCTCCCAGCATTTT	CASSLGAGGSQHF